This TCR beta chain was captured by sequencing in a study of blood T cells in healthy people across ages (dated by TCRdb to about 2015). With regard to the full study: In model experiments, template switching captured roughly one uniquely barcoded TCR beta cDNA molecule for every two T cells. To avoid experimental bias, donors of different ages were spread randomly across the sequencing lanes. The study measured age-related changes in TCR beta repertoire diversity using deep sequencing normalized with unique cDNA molecular identifiers. The donors were divided into four age groups: young (average roughly 15 years), middle-aged (almost 40), aged (about 62) and long-lived (roughly 82). For two donors (one aged 18 to 29 and one aged 80 or older), the study analyzed two additional independent replicas of 1 million unique cDNA reads from the same blood draw. General conclusions and limits of the study: The CMV infection status of donors was not known, potentially confounding age-related changes in expanded clonotypes. The long-lived group showed more naive CD4+ T cells, fewer expanded clones and increased TCR diversity than the aged group, suggesting age selection. Total diversity estimates from one million sequenced T cells were considered lower bounds and underestimates. Since profiling was done on bulk unsorted PBMCs, naive and antigen-experienced compartments could not be conclusively compared. Observed TCR beta diversity correlated strongly with the percentage of naive T cells measured by flow cytometry. Observed TCR beta diversity per million T cells fell roughly linearly with age, and a significant reduction was already apparent by age roughly 40.

The donors were 40 or so Caucasian individuals from Russia, aged roughly 6 to 90 years, who were systemically healthy. Each donor gave approximately 9.3 milliliters of peripheral blood, collected into EDTA-treated Vacutainer tubes. Ficoll-Paque density-gradient centrifugation was used to isolate PBMCs, with at least 6 million obtained per sample. Total RNA was extracted from PBMCs with Trizol reagent, with at least 6 micrograms obtained per sample. Naive CD45RAhigh/CD27high T cell percentages were measured by flow cytometry on a PBMC aliquot from every donor. As for this clonotype: It has no known antigen specificity. No quality values exist for individual bases; no much larger clone is one base distant.

Libraries were made using 5' RACE. Instrument on record: Illumina HiSeq 2500. A second PCR of roughly 7 to 12 cycles was run with a J-beta primer mix and a sample-barcoded 5' primer. Each TCR beta cDNA molecule received a unique molecular identifier from a template-switch 5' adaptor carrying 12 random nucleotides. Each sample yielded at least 2.5 million CDR3-containing paired-end reads. The Mint cDNA synthesis kit, primed by a TRBC-specific oligonucleotide, was used to synthesize first-strand cDNA from all RNA. Following uracil-DNA glycosylase treatment, all cDNA underwent a first 18-cycle PCR with the universal primers M1SS and BC2_uni_R. The paper's data handling went like this. For normalization, 1 million high-quality reads, each with a distinct molecular identifier, were randomly selected from each sample. Reads with shared molecular identifiers were discarded instead of being binned into consensus sequences. MiTCR, with a Q25 quality threshold and the strictest error-elimination algorithm, was used for CDR3 identification, clonotype clustering and error correction. A nonparametric unseen species model with Euler transformation was used to estimate a lower bound on total TCR beta diversity. TCRdb ran its own pipeline on the public reads, namely fastp trimming at Q25 and MiXCR clone calling, and kept in-frame beta chains. Identical CDR3 protein sequences are pooled into one entry, listed with their most common genes and DNA. The V and J calls, along with clone size, are taken from TCRdb and not from the paper's own processing. The sample table lists over 1,300,000 distinct CDR3 sequences, 59% of them with a count of one. Of the sample, 6.5% to 8.5% is held by the ten largest clones.

Sequenced input: blood. This clonotype was sampled from a man aged 18 to 30 in good health.

The CDR3 here reads CSVGDSLNYGYTF. The bases are TGCAGCGTTGGGGACAGCCTCAACTATGGCTACACCTTC. The chain employs TRBV29-1 and TRBJ1-2; TRBD1 fits 7 bases in the junction. For CDR1 and CDR2, the germline V gene lists SQVTM and ANQGSEA. The CDR3 contains 13 residues, cysteine and phenylalanine counted. CDR3 DNA only is kept here, 39 bases in frame from base 1. Relative to germline, V is missing 4 bases and J is missing 2 bases, with 4 bases of the junction outside any gene match.